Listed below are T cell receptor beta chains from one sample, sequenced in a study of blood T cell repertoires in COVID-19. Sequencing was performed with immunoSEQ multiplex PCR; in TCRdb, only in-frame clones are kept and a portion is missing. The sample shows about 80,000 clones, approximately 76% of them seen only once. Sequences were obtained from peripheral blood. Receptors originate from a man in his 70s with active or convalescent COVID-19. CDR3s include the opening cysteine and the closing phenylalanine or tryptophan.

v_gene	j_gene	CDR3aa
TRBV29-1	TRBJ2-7	CSVDASGGAEQYF
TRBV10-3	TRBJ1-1	CAISERGDSNTEAFF
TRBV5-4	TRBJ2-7	CASSTGTREEQYF
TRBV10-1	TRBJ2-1	CASSESLSYNEQFF
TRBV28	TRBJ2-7	CASSSTSGGAYEQYF
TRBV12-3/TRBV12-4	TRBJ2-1	CASSLFRNEQFF
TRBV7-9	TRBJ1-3	CASNREGVMNTIYF
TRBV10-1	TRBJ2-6	CASRSAGGPEGFDWANVLTF
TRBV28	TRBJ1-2	CASSPEVNYGYTF
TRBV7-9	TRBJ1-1	CASSLKGQKNTEAFF
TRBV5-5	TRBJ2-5	CASSWGTSVYQETQYF
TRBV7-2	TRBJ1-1	CASSLDSSGTNTEAFF
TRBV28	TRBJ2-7	CASGLQEQYF
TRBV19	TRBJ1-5	CAGGIRNQPQHF
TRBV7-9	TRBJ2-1	CASSSGLPQFF
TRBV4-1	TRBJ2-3	CASSQRTGNADTQYF
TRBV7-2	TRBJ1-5	CASSPQRQGRNQPQHF
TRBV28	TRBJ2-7	CASSPQVRADYEQYF
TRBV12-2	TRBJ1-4	CASRLAEYNEKLFF
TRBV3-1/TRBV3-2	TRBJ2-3	CASSQAFRTDTQYF
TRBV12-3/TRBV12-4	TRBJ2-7	CASSFSGGEQYF
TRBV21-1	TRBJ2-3	CASSKVDRHSRRTDTQYF
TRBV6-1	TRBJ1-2	CASSESRAVAYGYTF
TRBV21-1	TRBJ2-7	CASLASSYEQYF
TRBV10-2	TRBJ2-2	CASGEAGTGELFF
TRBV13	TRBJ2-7	CASSLTAGEQYF
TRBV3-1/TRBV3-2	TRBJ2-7	CASSHGMRTGFVLGEQYF
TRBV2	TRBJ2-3	CASMATVSTDTQYF
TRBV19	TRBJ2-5	CASSIGPEETQYF
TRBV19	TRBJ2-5	CASSVLRGSVETQYF
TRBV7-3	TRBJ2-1	CASSFGELDEQFF
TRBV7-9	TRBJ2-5	CASSSDRGPRETQYF
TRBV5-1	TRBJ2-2	CASSLDSFNTGELFF
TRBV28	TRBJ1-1	CASLPPGYGRPSGFF
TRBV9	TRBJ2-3	CASSVALAGGTDTQYF
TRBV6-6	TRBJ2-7	CASSYGQGGYEQYF
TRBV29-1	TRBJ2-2	CSVSDRGTGELFF